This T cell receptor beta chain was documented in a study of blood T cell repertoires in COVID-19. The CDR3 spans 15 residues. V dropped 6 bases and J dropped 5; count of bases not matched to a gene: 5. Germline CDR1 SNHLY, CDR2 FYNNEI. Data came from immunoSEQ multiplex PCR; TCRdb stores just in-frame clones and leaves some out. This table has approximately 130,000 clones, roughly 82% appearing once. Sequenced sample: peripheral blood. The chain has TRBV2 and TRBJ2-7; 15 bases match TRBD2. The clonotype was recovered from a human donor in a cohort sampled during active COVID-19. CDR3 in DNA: TGTGCCAGCAGCGGACTAGCGGGGGGGATTGACGAGCAGTACTTC. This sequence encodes CASSGLAGGIDEQYF.